This TCR beta chain was documented in a study of blood T cell repertoires in COVID-19. Looking at the study overall: There were acute and convalescent COVID-19 samples, and they came from the United States, Italy and Spain. PBMCs, B-cell-depleted T cells, or T cells provided the cDNA or gDNA that made up the material.

This clone was seen a single time. In the original analysis: Using reference gene primer amplification, nucleated cell counts were estimated. This table comes from immunoSEQ multiplex PCR, and its TCRdb copy is limited to in-frame clones, with some not included. V, J and clone size reflect that table, while D and trimming were determined from the DNA. This repertoire shows 170,000 or so clones, roughly 80% found once; its top ten account for 11% to 15%. The origin of this receptor is a man aged 18 to 30 with active or convalescent COVID-19. Sequenced sample: peripheral blood.

The CDR3 reads CASSESGRGNTIYF. The CDR3 DNA reads TGTGCCAGCAGTGAATCAGGGAGGGGAAACACCATATATTTT. The chain employs TRBV6-1 and TRBJ1-3, with a possible D match to TRBD1 (5 bases). CDR3 length: 14 residues. Germline-derived CDR1 and CDR2 are MNHNS and SASEGT. Trimming took off 2 bases at V and 4 bases at J, with 9 bases between the two ends.